These T cell receptor beta chains were read from a single sample in a study of siplizumab effects on memory and regulatory T cells. Sequenced by immunoSEQ multiplex PCR; TCRdb stores in-frame clones only, minus some. The sample includes some 96,000 clones, around 93% of them seen just once. Specimen: non-Treg CD4+ T cells sorted from blood. These receptors came from a human donor in good health. CDR3s include the opening cysteine and the closing phenylalanine or tryptophan. A D gene is named only where the DNA matches it firmly. Where a row states a size, it is once, few, many or the class of an expanded clone; other rows omit it.

len | j_gene | v_gene | d_gene | abundance | CDR3aa | CDR3nt
14 | TRBJ1-4 | TRBV18 | NA | NA | CASSQGNTNEKLFF | TGTGCCAGCTCACAAGGAAATACTAATGAAAAACTGTTTTTT
14 | TRBJ2-1 | TRBV2 | TRBD2 | NA | CATNSGTRDGEQFF | TGTGCCACTAACTCCGGGACTAGAGATGGTGAGCAGTTCTTC
13 | TRBJ2-1 | TRBV14 | NA | NA | CASTQASYNEQFF | TGTGCCAGCACCCAGGCGTCCTACAATGAGCAGTTCTTC
15 | TRBJ2-3 | TRBV2 | NA | NA | CASSERGGGSDTQYF | TGTGCCAGCAGTGAAAGGGGGGGAGGCTCAGATACGCAGTATTTT
12 | TRBJ1-2 | TRBV6-5 | NA | NA | CASSYTGGGYTF | TGTGCCAGCAGTTACACAGGTGGTGGCTACACCTTC
14 | TRBJ2-5 | TRBV13 | NA | NA | CASSRRGQRETQYF | TGTGCCAGCAGCCGGAGGGGACAGAGAGAGACCCAGTACTTC
17 | TRBJ1-5 | TRBV11-2 | TRBD1 | once | CASSLGQGGSRDQPQHF | TGTGCCAGCAGCCTGGGACAGGGGGGGAGCAGGGATCAGCCCCAGCATTTT
13 | TRBJ1-2 | TRBV18 | TRBD1 | NA | CASSPITGDGYTF | TGTGCCAGCTCACCTATTACAGGGGATGGCTACACCTTC
14 | TRBJ2-1 | TRBV4-1 | NA | NA | CASSQEGQSNEQFF | TGCGCCAGCAGCCAAGAAGGGCAGTCGAATGAGCAGTTCTTC
18 | TRBJ2-3 | TRBV5-6 | NA | NA | CASSLGPDERRSTDTQYF | TGTGCCAGCAGCTTGGGCCCTGACGAGCGCCGAAGCACAGATACGCAGTATTTT
13 | TRBJ2-5 | TRBV5-4 | NA | NA | CASSFGSQETQYF | TGTGCCAGCAGCTTCGGGTCCCAAGAGACCCAGTACTTC
19 | TRBJ2-6 | TRBV9 | NA | NA | CASSVAPRGGFSGANVLTF | TGTGCCAGCAGCGTAGCTCCCAGGGGAGGGTTCTCTGGGGCCAACGTCCTGACTTTC